The 14 T cell receptor beta chains presented below share a single source sample, sequenced in a study of human T cells and chemical hapten exposure. MiXCR was run by TCRdb on the RACE reads, yielding one entry per CDR3 protein. The sample yields roughly 380,000 distinct CDR3 sequences, nearly 6.5% seen once. The time point: patch test 2, 6 weeks after DPC sensitization. Treatment defined: therapeutic diphenylcyclopropenone sensitization with weekly scalp DPC. This sample comprised whole blood, obtained in connection with sensitization to the hapten diphenylcyclopropenone (DPC). The source is a woman in her late teens or twenties with alopecia areata. Some clones in this sample may be carry-over from other donors' samples.

This rearrangement joins TRBV5-1 to TRBJ2-5; D unresolved. V was clipped by 0 bases and J by 3 bases, with 6 bases between them. Germline V gives CDR1 SGHRS, CDR2 YFSETQ. The CDR3 is 13 amino acids. CDR3 region: CASSLDAEETQYF. The CDR3 DNA follows: TGCGCCAGCAGCTTGGACGCGGAAGAGACCCAGTACTTC.

The rearrangement uses TRBV3-1 and TRBJ2-7, with D possibly being TRBD1 or TRBD2 (5 bases each). V was clipped by 4 bases and J by 4 bases, with 14 bases between them. This CDR3 has 14 amino acids. Germline loops: CDR1 LGHDT, CDR2 YNNKEL (reference sequence). The chain's CDR3 is CASSPGTVTYEQYF. DNA for the CDR3: TGTGCCAGCAGCCCCGGGACGGTGACTTACGAGCAGTACTTC.

This clonotype was counted between two and nine times. In DNA form, the CDR3 reads TGTGCCAGCAGCCAGCTCGAAGCGGGGGGGCCCGAGGAGACCCAGTACTTC. Its protein product is CASSQLEAGGPEETQYF. The chain links TRBV4-2 to TRBJ2-5; the match to TRBD2 covers 10 bases. The trim removed 3 bases at V and 5 bases at J, leaving 12 bases unmatched. This CDR3 comprises 17 residues. Looked up from germline, CDR1 is LGHNA and CDR2 is YNFKEQ.

In its sample, this clonotype was seen a few times. The CDR3: CATSMTGAYEQYF. DNA for the CDR3: TGTGCCACCAGCATGACAGGGGCCTACGAGCAGTACTTC. This chain links TRBV15 with TRBJ2-7; the match to TRBD1 covers 8 bases. This CDR3 contains 13 residues. Trimming removed 4 bases from V and 2 bases from J; junction bases left unmatched: 1. The germline V gene has CDR1 LNHNV and CDR2 YYDKDF (reference sequence).

This clonotype appeared a few times. The chain recombines TRBV5-6 with TRBJ1-1, with D uncertain. CDR1 SGHDT and CDR2 YYEEEE come from the germline V gene. Trimming pared 4 bases from V and 8 bases from J, leaving 21 bases between. There are 15 residues in the CDR3. CDR3 bases: TGTGCCAGCAGCCGTAAGGACCGACCCTACGCAGAAGCTTTCTTT. Its translation is CASSRKDRPYAEAFF.

This clonotype was counted many times. This chain joins TRBV12-3 or TRBV12-4 and TRBJ2-2; either TRBD1 or TRBD2 may supply D (5 bases each). The CDR3 runs 17 residues. The V end lost 5 bases, the J end lost 4 bases, and 20 bases lay between the germline ends. The CDR3 DNA reads TGTGCCAGCAGTCCACAGATCGGGGCAACCCGCACCGGGGAGCTGTTTTTT. Residues: CASSPQIGATRTGELFF.

This clonotype came up a few times. This sequence joins TRBV6-5 and TRBJ1-1, with D unclear. Trimming took 7 bases from V and 1 from J, leaving 10 bases between them. In germline, CDR1 is MNHEY, CDR2 SVGAGI. The CDR3 has 13 amino acids. Here the CDR3 DNA reads TGTGCCAGCATGGGGTCTTGGAACACTGAAGCTTTCTTT. Amino acid sequence: CASMGSWNTEAFF.

In its sample, this clonotype was seen many times. V gene TRBV6-6 combines with J gene TRBJ1-6; D unclear. Germline V gives CDR1 MNHNY, CDR2 SVGAGI (reference sequence). The length of the CDR3 is 14 residues. Trimming shortened V by 6 bases and J by 5 bases, and 11 bases separated the two germline ends. CDR3 coding DNA: TGTGCCAGCAGAAGGGAGCGAAATAATTCACCCCTCCACTTT. Translated, it gives CASRRERNNSPLHF.

This clonotype was picked up a small number of times. The chain uses TRBV7-2 and TRBJ2-7, with unresolved D. Germline loops: CDR1 SGHTA, CDR2 FQGNSA. Trimming stripped 1 base from V and 2 bases from J, with 6 bases between. There are 13 residues in the CDR3. The CDR3 loop reads CASSLEVPYEQYF. The CDR3 region has the DNA TGTGCCAGCAGCTTAGAGGTCCCCTACGAGCAGTACTTC.

The chain couples TRBV27 to TRBJ1-1; D is unclear. The CDR3 runs to 15 residues. Deletions cut 5 bases from V and 1 base from J, with 14 bases between. Germline values: CDR1 MNHEY, CDR2 SMNVEV (reference sequence). The CDR3 DNA reads TGTGCCAGCAGTCCACATCGGACGGCGAACACTGAAGCTTTCTTT. Translated: CASSPHRTANTEAFF.

This clonotype was recorded at least ten times. The chain links TRBV14 to TRBJ1-2; D unclear. The CDR3 is 14 residues long. Germline loops: CDR1 SGHDN, CDR2 FVKESK. V lost 2 bases, J lost 6 bases, and 13 bases lay in between. In DNA, the CDR3 is TGTGCCAGCAGCCAAAACAGAGACGGAAATGGCTACACCTTC. Protein product: CASSQNRDGNGYTF.

This chain's CDR3 is CASSLSWVSTDTQYF. The DNA of the CDR3 is TGTGCCAGCAGCTTGAGCTGGGTCAGCACAGATACGCAGTATTTT. This chain links TRBV7-6 with TRBJ2-3; D gene uncertain. The CDR3 totals 15 residues. Germline-derived CDR1 and CDR2 are SGHVS and FNYEAQ. V was shortened by 3 bases and J by 0 bases, with 10 bases between the two germline ends.

This clonotype was found a few times. The chain joins TRBV7-2 to TRBJ2-1; 11 bases fit TRBD2. The germline V gene has CDR1 SGHTA and CDR2 FQGNSA. J lost 2 bases, V lost 5 bases, and 5 bases had no gene match. There are 16 residues in the CDR3. The CDR3 loop is CASSPRGLAAYNEQFF. CDR3 bases: TGTGCCAGCAGCCCCAGGGGACTAGCGGCCTACAATGAGCAGTTCTTC. The whole variable domain, filled in from reference TRBV7-2 and TRBJ2-1, reads GAGVSQSPSNKVTEKGKDVELRCDPISGHTALYWYRQSLGQGLEFLIYFQGNSAPDKSGLPSDRFSAERTGGSVSTLTIQRTQQEDSAVYLCASSPRGLAAYNEQFFGPGTRLTVL.

There are many counts of this clonotype. The chain recombines TRBV20-1 with TRBJ2-3; D is undetermined. The V gene lost 3 bases and the J gene lost 3 bases, with 1 base spanning the gap. The CDR3 sequence is 10 residues long. Germline V gives CDR1 DFQATT, CDR2 SNEGSKA (reference sequence). CDR3 in DNA: TGCAGTGCTAGGACAGATACGCAGTATTTT. Translated, it gives CSARTDTQYF.